What follows are 12 T cell receptor beta chains derived from one specimen sequenced in a study of CD8+ T cells in alopecia areata (dated by TCRdb to the late 2010s). Cells from mouse cutaneous lymph nodes were pooled, stained for CD4, CD8alpha, NKG2D, NKG2ACE and other markers, and then sorted on a BD Influx. The library relied on the immunoSEQ multiplex PCR assay. RNA was extracted from all samples and reverse transcribed into cDNA, which served as template for TCR sequencing. TCRdb mirrors the immuneACCESS table, restricted to in-frame sequences. Some clones are absent from its copies; in checked studies, under half trace to an unresolved V gene, and the reason for the others is unknown. For this sample, approximately 300,000 clones are listed, none of them singletons. 1.2% of the sample is taken by the ten largest. The specimen was CD4+ T cells sorted from a lymph node. The source is a C3H/HeJ mouse with alopecia areata. The mouse line in question has MHC haplotype H2-k.

The table lists this clone with a few counts. Genes and germline are mouse. The sequenced fragment ends 4 residues before the CDR3 boundary, so the rest is inferred from the germline J gene. The chain couples TRBV1 to TRBJ2-7; D is ambiguous. The length of the CDR3 is 12 residues. Germline V CDR1 and CDR2: NSQYPW, LRSPGD (reference sequence). This CDR3 is CTCSAWVYEQYF. The covered CDR3 bases are TGCACCTGCAGTGCATGGGTGTAT.

This clone has a handful of counts. All gene names here are mouse names. The read stops 4 residues short of the end of the CDR3; the missing end is completed from the germline J gene. This chain links TRBV13-1 with TRBJ1-1, with TRBD1 matching over 9 bases. The V gene end was trimmed by 0 bases and the J gene end by 3 bases; junction bases not matched to a gene: 3. Germline CDR1 is NSHNY and CDR2 is SYGAGN. The CDR3 consists of 15 residues. The covered CDR3 bases are TGTGCCAGCAGTGATGCTTACAGGGGGCACACA. This codes for CASSDAYRGHT. The entire CDR3 reads CASSDAYRGHTEVFF.

About this clone itself: Germline is not matched at one junction end, which may reflect a read error. Gene names follow the mouse nomenclature. The read terminates 4 residues before the CDR3 end, so the remaining end is supplied by the germline J gene. The chain uses TRBV13-1 and TRBJ1-2; D may be TRBD1 (5 bases). The CDR3 covers 12 residues. CDR1 NSHNY and CDR2 SYGAGN come from the germline V gene. The sequenced CDR3 bases are TGTGCCAGCGGTGAGACAGCCTCC. Protein: CASGETAS. The full CDR3 is CASGETASDYTF.

This clone occurred a few times. Gene labels here are mouse ones. The read is 4 residues too short to cover the CDR3 end, so that end is filled in from the germline J gene. Additional DNA sequences in this sample encode the identical CDR3. The chain is built from TRBV17 and TRBJ1-2; a possible D gene is TRBD1 (6 bases). Trimming removed 3 bases from V and 0 bases from J, with 8 bases in between. In germline, CDR1 is MNHDT, CDR2 YYDKIL. The CDR3 has 14 amino acids. The part of the CDR3 DNA that was read is TGTGCTAGCAGTAGGGACAGAGCAAACTCC. Amino acid sequence: CASSRDRANS. The whole CDR3 reads CASSRDRANSDYTF.

In the case of this clone: The gene names given are mouse names. The sequenced fragment ends 4 residues before the CDR3 boundary, so the rest is inferred from the germline J gene. The genes are TRBV13-1 and TRBJ2-3, with 8 bases matching TRBD2. V lost 0 bases to trimming and J lost 3 bases; unmatched junction nucleotides: 6. The CDR3 runs 16 residues. Germline V CDR1 and CDR2: NSHNY, SYGAGN. The CDR3 reads CASSDARGGAAETLYF. The CDR3 bases that were read are TGTGCCAGCAGTGATGCAAGGGGGGGGGCGGCAGAA.

Comments on this clone: Gene names follow the mouse nomenclature. Sequencing ends 4 residues short of the CDR3 end; the germline J gene provides the rest. The chain carries TRBV1 and TRBJ2-7, with TRBD2 matching 9 bases. The CDR3 has 16 residues. V trimming: 3 bases; J trimming: 0 bases; junction bases outside the gene matches: 6. The germline V gene has CDR1 NSQYPW and CDR2 LRSPGD (reference sequence). This chain's CDR3 is CTCSALDWGSSYEQYF. The sequenced part of the CDR3 DNA is TGCACCTGCAGTGCCCTAGACTGGGGGAGCTCCTAT.

A note on this clone: Germline and genes: mouse. The observed sequence ends 4 residues before the CDR3 terminus, with the missing tail filled in from the germline J gene. The chain carries TRBV13-1 and TRBJ2-2; a possible D gene is TRBD2 (5 bases). The CDR3 has 15 amino acids. Germline V gene sequence: CDR1 NSHNY, CDR2 SYGAGN. V was trimmed by 7 bases and J by 0 bases, leaving 13 bases between them. The CDR3 DNA, read in part, is TGTGCCAGCGGCACAGCGACTGCAAACACCGGG. Amino acids: CASGTATANTG. The entire CDR3 reads CASGTATANTGQLYF.

This clone was counted at least ten times. Here the gene names and germline are mouse. The CDR3 is cut off 4 residues early in the read; its end comes from the germline J gene. Other DNA sequences in the same sample also yield this CDR3. V usage is TRBV17 and J usage is TRBJ1-2; 9 nucleotides line up with TRBD1. V dropped 5 bases and J dropped 0; count of bases not matched to a gene: 1. This CDR3 contains 14 residues. Germline V gene data show CDR1 as MNHDT and CDR2 as YYDKIL. The CDR3 is CASSRQGANSDYTF. The sequenced CDR3 bases are TGTGCTAGCAGTCGACAGGGGGCAAACTCC.

Details on this clone: The gene names here belong to mouse. The read comes to an end 3 residues before the CDR3 does, leaving the germline J gene to fill in the end. The chain couples TRBV5 to TRBJ1-6; D remains unclear. TRBJ1-6 is an open reading frame whose function is uncertain. Germline CDR1 and CDR2: LGHNA and YNLKQL (reference sequence). The CDR3 loop spans 14 amino acids. V lost 4 bases to trimming and J lost 8 bases, with 12 bases between them. The CDR3 protein is CASSPASRYSPLYF. CDR3 DNA (partial): TGTGCCAGCAGCCCAGCCTCCAGGTATTCGCCC.

This clone occurred a few times. The gene names here belong to mouse. The DNA read from the CDR3 is TGTGCCAGCAGCCCTCGTCCCGGGACTGGGTGGAGCTCCTAT. Encoded protein: CASSPRPGTGWSSY. The CDR3 reads in full as CASSPRPGTGWSSYEQYF. The gene calls are TRBV5 and TRBJ2-7, with TRBD2 identical over 9 bases. With the read ending 4 residues before the CDR3 end, the germline J gene is used to fill in that end. The CDR3 length is 18 residues. V shed 4 bases, J shed 0 bases, and the junction held 13 bases outside the gene matches. Looked up from germline, CDR1 is LGHNA and CDR2 is YNLKQL (reference sequence).

This clone has more than one count but fewer than ten. Gene names and germline refer to mouse. Coverage ceases 4 residues before the CDR3 finishes, and the germline J gene fills in the end. This sample includes further DNA sequences coding for the same CDR3. V usage is TRBV13-2 and J usage is TRBJ2-7, with 9 bases lining up with TRBD2. The length of the CDR3 is 14 residues. Germline lookup yields CDR1 NNHNN and CDR2 SYGAGS (reference sequence). The CDR3 DNA, read in part, is TGTGCCAGCGGTGATCGGCTGGGGGGGTAT. Translation: CASGDRLGGY. The CDR3 as a whole reads CASGDRLGGYEQYF.

This clone occurred a few times. Gene names and germline match the mouse. The read ends 4 residues before the CDR3 terminus; that terminus is restored from the germline J gene. The same CDR3 arises from other DNA sequences in this sample as well. V and J are TRBV31 and TRBJ2-3, with a possible D match to TRBD2 (7 bases). The CDR3 consists of 15 residues. Per the germline V gene, CDR1 is GKSSPN and CDR2 is SITVG. Trimming took off 0 bases at V and 1 base at J, with 11 bases between the two ends. The CDR3 bases that were read are TGTGCCTGGAGTCTCGTGGGGGGCCGTGCAGAA. This gives the protein CAWSLVGGRAE. In full, the CDR3 is CAWSLVGGRAETLYF. The full variable domain, its missing parts supplied by reference TRBV31 and TRBJ2-3, is AQTIHQWPVAEIKAVGSPLSLGCTIKGKSSPNLYWYWQATGGTLQQLFYSITVGQVESVVQLNLSASRPKDDQFILSTEKLLLSHSGFYLCAWSLVGGRAETLYFGSGTRLTVL.